This entry lists 20 T cell receptor beta chains sequenced from one sample in a study of cytomegalovirus exposure and HLA in healthy donors. It was with 60 Vbeta and 13 Jbeta primers that the PCR ran. Sequencing used immunoSEQ multiplex PCR; TCRdb keeps in-frame clones, though not all of them. The sample shows around 63,000 clones, about 77% of them seen only once. Sequenced material: PBMCs. These receptors were collected from a man aged 40-55 years in good health and CMV-seronegative.

The chain links TRBV2 to TRBJ1-2; 8 bases line up with TRBD1. The CDR3 has 14 amino acids. The germline V gene has CDR1 SNHLY and CDR2 FYNNEI. V lost 7 bases, J lost 6 bases, and 10 bases stayed unmatched. This CDR3 reads CASNSRQGRDGYTF. CDR3 sequence (DNA): TGTGCCAGCAACTCAAGACAGGGGCGGGATGGCTACACCTTC.

Comment on this clone: The sample has other DNA sequences that encode this CDR3 too. The chain couples TRBV11-2 to TRBJ2-3; the match to TRBD2 covers 10 bases. V gave up 1 base and J gave up 0 bases; unmatched junction bases: 10. This CDR3 spans 19 amino acids. Germline lookup yields CDR1 SGHAT and CDR2 FQNNGV. In DNA form, the CDR3 reads TGTGCCAGCAGCTTAGTTGCTAGCGGGAGTAGATCTAGCACAGATACGCAGTATTTT. This sequence encodes CASSLVASGSRSSTDTQYF. Looking up the rest from reference TRBV11-2 and TRBJ2-3 gives the full variable domain: EAGVAQSPRYKIIEKRQSVAFWCNPISGHATLYWYQQILGQGPKLLIQFQNNGVVDDSQLPKDRFSAERLKGVDSTLKIQPAKLEDSAVYLCASSLVASGSRSSTDTQYFGPGTRLTVL.

This clone was picked up a small number of times. The rearrangement joins TRBV6-5 to TRBJ1-5; no firm D call. V lost 10 bases and J lost 11, with 21 bases in between. This CDR3 comprises 13 residues. Looked up from germline, CDR1 is MNHEY and CDR2 is SVGAGI. The CDR3 sequence is CATSRLPGGAQHF. The CDR3 DNA is TGTGCCACCTCTCGACTCCCAGGAGGCGCCCAGCATTTT.

This clone occurred a few times. This chain joins TRBV6-5 and TRBJ2-7; 7 nucleotides match TRBD1. The CDR3 covers 13 residues. Germline V gene sequence: CDR1 MNHEY, CDR2 SVGAGI. After removal of 6 bases from V and 0 bases from J, the junction contained 2 bases not matched to a gene. The CDR3 bases are TGTGCCAGCAGGACAGGGTTCTCCTACGAGCAGTACTTC. Residues: CASRTGFSYEQYF.

The chain employs TRBV7-9 and TRBJ2-3, with D possibly matching TRBD2 (6 bases). V was pared by 5 bases and J by 1 base, with 10 bases between. The CDR3 sequence is 14 residues long. In germline, CDR1 is SEHNR, CDR2 FQNEAQ (reference sequence). CDR3 sequence (DNA): TGTGCCAGCAGCCCCACGGGGGGCACAGATACGCAGTATTTT. Translated, it gives CASSPTGGTDTQYF.

This clone turned up a few times. The chain employs TRBV5-1 and TRBJ1-1; D uncertain. V shed 6 bases and J shed 1 base, with 13 bases lying between them. The germline V gene encodes CDR1 SGHRS and CDR2 YFSETQ. CDR3 size: 14 residues. CDR3 in DNA: TGCGCCAGCATGGCTTTTCCAGGGAACACTGAAGCTTTCTTT. Amino acid sequence: CASMAFPGNTEAFF.

The rearrangement uses TRBV28 and TRBJ1-2, with 7 bases identical to TRBD1. Looked up from germline, CDR1 is MDHEN and CDR2 is SYDVKM. The V segment lost 8 bases and the J segment 4 bases; nucleotides outside the gene matches: 13. The CDR3 is 15 amino acids. CDR3 DNA: TGTGCCAGCCTCTTCCGGGACAGACCCATCTATGGCTACACCTTC. Amino acid sequence: CASLFRDRPIYGYTF.

This sequence joins TRBV5-1 and TRBJ2-3; 7 bases are shared with TRBD2. With V trimmed by 2 bases and J by 4 bases, 7 bases remained unmatched. Germline CDR1 SGHRS, CDR2 YFSETQ. CDR3 length equals 15 residues. The CDR3 region has the DNA TGCGCCAGCAGCTTAGCGGGATCCCGGTCAGATACGCAGTATTTT. Protein: CASSLAGSRSDTQYF.

The chain combines TRBV28 with TRBJ2-3; 11 bases are a match to TRBD2. CDR3 length: 15 residues. Trimming cost V 10 bases and J 0 bases; bases outside gene matches: 6. Germline loops: CDR1 MDHEN, CDR2 SYDVKM. In DNA, the CDR3 is TGTGCCACCACCGGGACTAGCGGTAGCACAGATACGCAGTATTTT. As protein: CATTGTSGSTDTQYF.

This clone was detected once. The DNA for the CDR3 is TGCGCCAGCAGCCCTTCACCGTCTCGGGGGGATACGCAGTATTTT. Translation gives CASSPSPSRGDTQYF. This chain joins TRBV5-1 and TRBJ2-3; the D gene is possibly TRBD2 (6 bases). The germline V gene encodes CDR1 SGHRS and CDR2 YFSETQ. CDR3 length: 15 residues. With 4 bases removed from V and 6 bases from J, the gap between germline ends came to 18 bases. Full variable domain (missing parts from reference TRBV5-1 and TRBJ2-3): KAGVTQTPRYLIKTRGQQVTLSCSPISGHRSVSWYQQTPGQGLQFLFEYFSETQRNKGNFPGRFSGRQFSNSRSEMNVSTLELGDSALYLCASSPSPSRGDTQYFGPGTRLTVL.

In its sample, this clone was seen once. The V call is TRBV15, the J call TRBJ1-5; D is unresolved. With 0 bases removed from V and 0 bases from J, the gap between germline ends came to 12 bases. Germline assignment: CDR1 LNHNV and CDR2 YYDKDF (reference sequence). This CDR3 is built from 17 residues. The CDR3 loop reads CATSRDPTRYSNQPQHF. DNA of the CDR3: TGTGCCACCAGCAGAGATCCCACACGTTATAGCAATCAGCCCCAGCATTTT.

This clone was recorded once. This chain links TRBV6-5 with TRBJ1-2; D may be TRBD1 (5 bases). CDR3 length: 15 residues. Germline values: CDR1 MNHEY, CDR2 SVGAGI. Trimming removed 6 bases at V and 4 bases at J, with 18 bases between. CDR3 in DNA: TGTGCCAGCAGGTCCGGGGGGGGGTTGGGCTATGGCTACACCTTC. Protein: CASRSGGGLGYGYTF.

This clone was seen only once. This chain uses TRBV11-2 with TRBJ2-3; 10 nucleotides agree with TRBD2. V shed 6 bases, J shed 4 bases, and the junction held 4 bases outside the gene matches. Germline lookup yields CDR1 SGHAT and CDR2 FQNNGV. The length of the CDR3 is 14 residues. Here the CDR3 reads CASRASGGSDTQYF. The CDR3, as DNA: TGTGCCAGCAGGGCTAGCGGGGGCTCAGATACGCAGTATTTT.

CDR3 region: CASSLDLGNTEAFF. The CDR3, as DNA: TGTGCCAGCAGCCTCGACTTGGGGAACACTGAAGCTTTCTTT. The chain uses TRBV7-9 and TRBJ1-1; unclear D gene. The CDR3 runs 14 residues. Germline V gives CDR1 SEHNR, CDR2 FQNEAQ (reference sequence). With 5 bases removed from V and 1 base from J, the gap between germline ends came to 11 bases.

The genes are TRBV5-4 and TRBJ1-1; D may be TRBD1 (6 bases). CDR1 SGHNT and CDR2 YYREEE come from the germline V gene (reference sequence). Trimming stripped 2 bases from V and 1 base from J, with 12 bases between. This CDR3 has 15 amino acids. The CDR3, as DNA: TGTGCCAGCAGCTTACCCCGGGACAAGAACACTGAAGCTTTCTTT. Protein: CASSLPRDKNTEAFF.

This clone has only one observation. This chain joins TRBV7-9 and TRBJ2-3; the D is unclear. V was clipped by 5 bases and J by 0 bases, with 12 bases between them. This CDR3 spans 15 amino acids. Germline assignment: CDR1 SEHNR and CDR2 FQNEAQ (reference sequence). For the CDR3, the DNA is TGTGCCAGCAGCGCCAACAGCTTTAGCACAGATACGCAGTATTTT. Protein: CASSANSFSTDTQYF.

The CDR3 nucleotides are TGCGCCAGCAGCCAAGTCCGACCGGGACAGGGCGGGAACACTGAAGCTTTCTTT. This gives the protein CASSQVRPGQGGNTEAFF. The chain links TRBV4-1 to TRBJ1-1, with 9 bases identical to TRBD1. Per germline, CDR1 MGHRA and CDR2 YSYEKL. The junction had 10 bases not matched to a gene; V was cut back by 1 base and J by 1 base. CDR3 size: 18 residues.

The chain uses TRBV5-1 and TRBJ1-1; 10 bases agree with TRBD1. Germline V gene sequence: CDR1 SGHRS, CDR2 YFSETQ. V trimming: 5 bases; J trimming: 0 bases; junction bases outside the gene matches: 4. The CDR3 has 15 amino acids. The CDR3 bases are TGCGCCAGCAGGTCCGACAGGGGGCTGAACACTGAAGCTTTCTTT. This gives the protein CASRSDRGLNTEAFF.

The gene calls are TRBV5-4 and TRBJ2-3; 8 positions agree with TRBD1. The germline gives CDR1 SGHNT, CDR2 YYREEE (reference sequence). The CDR3 totals 16 residues. With V trimmed by 4 bases and J by 5 bases, 12 bases remained unmatched. The CDR3 nucleotides are TGTGCCAGCAGCACCTTGGACAGGGTTCAAGAAGATACGCAGTATTTT. Residues: CASSTLDRVQEDTQYF.

On this clone: Compared with germline, one end of the junction differs, possibly owing to a read error. Other nucleotide sequences from this sample produce the same CDR3. The V and J genes are TRBV6-5 and TRBJ1-2; 9 bases map to TRBD1. The CDR3 consists of 15 residues. Germline V gene lookup returns CDR1 MNHEY and CDR2 SVGAGI. The CDR3 DNA reads as TGTGCCAGCAGTTACCTTGGACAGGGGAGCTATGGCTACACCTTT. Its protein product is CASSYLGQGSYGYTF.